This T cell receptor beta chain was recorded in a study of Ad26.COV2.S vaccination and SARS-CoV-2 variants. As for the study in general: Donor participated within the Ad26.COV2.S arm of the COV1001 trial. Overall study findings and caveats: Breadth measured for non-spike TCRs was similar across vaccine and placebo recipients. Reported findings describe substantial breadth in spike-specific CD8+ and CD4+ T cell responses following vaccination.

Of note for this clone: As yet, its antigen is unknown.

Generated by immunoSEQ multiplex PCR, the TCRdb table keeps only in-frame clones and is missing some. Counted here are roughly 300,000 clones, 70% to 90% occurring once; the ten biggest clones make up about 10%. The CDR3 totals 15 residues. V was shortened by 0 bases and J by 7 bases, with 16 bases between the two germline ends. From germline, CDR1 is SGHRS and CDR2 YFSETQ. The treatment was: 15 to 20 received Ad26.COV2.S at low or high dose, single or two shots; about 5 received placebo; per-sample allocation not given. Vaccine and placebo recipients were sampled on day 63 after the first injection.

The rearrangement uses TRBV5-1 and TRBJ1-1; D possibly corresponds to TRBD1 (5 bases). The sample consisted of peripheral blood, taken in a trial of Ad26.COV2.S vaccine versus placebo. This clonotype was sampled from a person aged 18-60 years who received the Ad26.COV2.S COVID-19 vaccine or a placebo. The CDR3 DNA reads as TGCGCCAGCAGCTTGGTAAGGGGTGAAGGACTTGAAGCTTTCTTT. Translation gives CASSLVRGEGLEAFF.